This TCR beta chain was documented in a study of blood T cell repertoires in COVID-19. Study-level background: Both acute and convalescent COVID-19 samples were obtained from the United States, Italy and Spain. Nucleic acid was either cDNA or gDNA, and it came from T cells, B-cell-depleted T cells, or PBMCs.

How the authors handled the data: The assay estimated nucleated cells by amplifying reference gene primers. The repertoire was sequenced with immunoSEQ multiplex PCR; TCRdb's copy has only in-frame clones and lacks some. V and J calls and clone size are as listed in that table; D and trimming were resolved from the DNA. The sample records about 140,000 clones, roughly 80% being singletons. This CDR3 spans 14 amino acids. V lost 0 bases and J 2 bases, leaving 9 bases between the germline ends. Per the germline V gene, CDR1 is SGHRS and CDR2 is YFSETQ. The receptor was isolated from a woman aged 45-59 years with active or convalescent COVID-19. Sequencing input: peripheral blood. V gene TRBV5-1 combines with J gene TRBJ2-7; the D gene is possibly TRBD1 (5 bases). In nucleotides, the CDR3 is TGCGCCAGCAGCTTGGTTGACAGTACCTACGAGCAGTACTTC. Protein product: CASSLVDSTYEQYF.